This T cell receptor beta chain was recorded in a study of cytomegalovirus exposure and HLA in healthy donors. Study outcomes and limitations: With high specificity and sensitivity, the classifier reportedly diagnosed cytomegalovirus status. In terms of immune exposure information, only CMV serostatus was available. Analyzed later, most CMV-associated TCR beta chains appeared HLA-restricted.

The study sampled nominally healthy donors, though unrecorded immune exposures were likely. Germline V lookup: CDR1 SQVTM, CDR2 ANQGSEA. J lost 7 bases, V lost 7 bases, and 4 bases had no gene match. This CDR3 has 12 residues. A note on this clone: Its specificity is not known.

The PCR contained 60 Vbeta and 13 Jbeta primers. Data came from immunoSEQ multiplex PCR; TCRdb stores just in-frame clones and leaves some out. The sample comprises 55,000 to 65,000 clones, more than 80% of which are singletons, and approximately 1.5% rests with the top ten. This clonotype was obtained from a man aged 25-45 years in good health and CMV-seropositive. This rearrangement joins TRBV29-1 to TRBJ2-1; 10 bases match TRBD1. The material sequenced was PBMCs. CDR3 amino acids: CSARTGGNEQFF. Written as DNA, the CDR3 is TGCAGCGCTAGGACAGGGGGTAATGAGCAGTTCTTC.